This is a list of T cell receptor beta chains from one sample in a study of vaccination and CD4 T cells after COVID-19. Each CDR3 protein gets one entry after TCRdb re-called the PCR reads with MiXCR. The table has 15,000 to 18,000 distinct CDR3 sequences, around 38% seen once; the top ten hold 20% to 25%. Their specific antigens are unknown. Sequenced input: cultured CD4+ T cells from blood. All receptors come from a human donor with COVID-19. Both conserved end residues are part of each CDR3. D genes are given only for firm matches. Clone size is not always given. Where it is, it says once, few, many or a class for expanded clones.

d_call,clone_size,j_call,v_call,cdr3_aa,cdr3_nt
NA,large,TRBJ2-2,TRBV5-1,CASSLQGSNTGELFF,TGCGCCAGCAGCTTGCAGGGCTCTAACACCGGGGAGCTGTTTTTT
TRBD2,NA,TRBJ2-5,TRBV2,CASTKVAGRETQYF,TGTGCCAGCACAAAAGTAGCGGGGAGGGAGACCCAGTACTTC
NA,few,TRBJ1-2,TRBV2,CASSEGTGTHFNYGYTF,TGTGCCAGCAGTGAAGGGACCGGGACACATTTTAACTATGGCTACACCTTC
TRBD1,NA,TRBJ2-3,TRBV6-1,CASRARDRGTDTQYF,TGTGCCAGCAGGGCTAGGGACAGGGGGACAGATACGCAGTATTTT
NA,NA,TRBJ1-1,TRBV10-1,CASSASIRPGSAFF,TGCGCCAGCAGTGCCTCTATCCGACCAGGAAGTGCTTTCTTT
TRBD1,NA,TRBJ1-2,TRBV27,CASGLRDRGINYGYTF,TGTGCCAGCGGACTCCGGGACAGAGGAATCAACTATGGCTACACCTTC
TRBD2,NA,TRBJ2-6,TRBV5-4,CAVIAGGVTSSGANVLTF,TGTGCCGTAATAGCGGGGGGGGTTACGTCCTCTGGGGCCAACGTCCTGACTTTC
NA,NA,TRBJ1-5,TRBV6-2/TRBV6-3,CASKLQANSNQPQHF,TGTGCCAGCAAATTACAGGCTAATAGCAATCAGCCCCAGCATTTT
NA,few,TRBJ2-3,TRBV7-3,CASSLGLDTDTQYF,TGTGCCAGCAGCTTAGGCCTAGACACAGATACGCAGTATTTT
TRBD1,few,TRBJ1-2,TRBV7-8,CASSLGQGYGYTF,TGTGCCAGCAGCTTAGGACAGGGGTATGGCTACACCTTC
TRBD1,few,TRBJ1-1,TRBV12-3/TRBV12-4,CASKTGGVTEAFF,TGTGCCAGCAAGACAGGGGGAGTCACTGAAGCTTTCTTT
NA,NA,TRBJ1-6,TRBV19,CASSIERTPSSYNSPLHF,TGTGCCAGTAGTATCGAAAGGACACCGAGCTCCTATAATTCACCCCTCCACTTT
NA,NA,TRBJ2-5,TRBV4-1,CASSWTTRETQYF,TGCGCCAGCAGTTGGACCACCCGGGAGACCCAGTACTTC
NA,NA,TRBJ2-3,TRBV7-2,CASSLDGQLLTQYF,TGTGCCAGCAGCTTGGACGGACAGTTACTTACGCAGTATTTT
TRBD2,few,TRBJ2-5,TRBV2,CASSQQRGSQETQYF,TGTGCCAGCAGCCAACAGCGGGGATCTCAAGAGACCCAGTACTTC
NA,few,TRBJ1-6,TRBV6-5,CASSYPGSGSPLHF,TGTGCCAGCAGTTACCCGGGTAGCGGCTCACCCCTCCACTTT
TRBD1,NA,TRBJ2-1,TRBV6-4,CASSEWQGVYNEQFF,TGTGCCAGCAGTGAGTGGCAGGGGGTCTACAATGAGCAGTTCTTC
TRBD1,NA,TRBJ2-3,TRBV20-1,CSATGQSTDTQYF,TGCAGTGCTACGGGACAGAGCACAGATACGCAGTATTTT
TRBD2,NA,TRBJ2-5,TRBV10-3,CAISGASGGYETQYF,TGTGCCATCAGTGGGGCTAGCGGGGGCTACGAGACCCAGTACTTC
TRBD1,NA,TRBJ1-2,TRBV5-6,CASSLRTGPYGYTF,TGTGCCAGCAGCTTGCGGACAGGGCCCTATGGCTACACCTTC
NA,NA,TRBJ1-2,TRBV11-2,CASSLGIGTAYGYTF,TGTGCCAGCAGCTTAGGAATTGGGACCGCCTATGGCTACACCTTC
NA,few,TRBJ2-2,TRBV20-1,CSARPPRGGGELFF,TGCAGTGCTAGACCCCCCAGGGGGGGGGGGGAGCTGTTTTTT
NA,NA,TRBJ2-7,TRBV6-1,CASSGGGGEQYF,TGTGCCAGCAGTGGGGGGGGCGGCGAGCAGTACTTC
TRBD1,NA,TRBJ1-1,TRBV29-1,CSGSRGRDTEAFF,TGCAGCGGCTCCAGGGGGCGCGACACTGAAGCTTTCTTT
NA,NA,TRBJ2-3,TRBV15,CATSRGGETDTQYF,TGTGCCACCAGCAGAGGCGGGGAAACAGATACGCAGTATTTT
NA,few,TRBJ2-2,TRBV30,CAWTPDTNTGELFF,TGTGCCTGGACACCTGACACGAACACCGGGGAGCTGTTTTTT
TRBD1,few,TRBJ1-2,TRBV27,CASSSHRQGMGLGYTF,TGTGCCAGCAGTTCCCATCGACAGGGAATGGGTCTTGGCTACACCTTC
NA,NA,TRBJ1-3,TRBV11-3,CASSLVSRGGNTIYF,TGTGCCAGCAGCTTAGTAAGCAGGGGAGGAAACACCATATATTTT
NA,once,TRBJ1-4,TRBV12-3/TRBV12-4,CASSLTPRGEKLFF,TGTGCCAGCAGTTTAACCCCGAGGGGGGAAAAACTGTTTTTT
NA,few,TRBJ2-5,TRBV12-3/TRBV12-4,CASKSGGAQYF,TGTGCCAGCAAAAGCGGTGGGGCCCAGTACTTC
NA,few,TRBJ2-5,TRBV15,CATRARDYQETQYF,TGTGCCACCCGGGCGCGGGACTACCAAGAGACCCAGTACTTC
TRBD1,few,TRBJ2-3,TRBV7-9,CASSLRQGSTDTQYF,TGTGCCAGCAGCTTAAGACAGGGGAGCACAGATACGCAGTATTTT
TRBD1,NA,TRBJ2-6,TRBV7-9,CASSRTGPSGANVLTF,TGTGCCAGCAGCCGGACAGGCCCCTCTGGGGCCAACGTCCTGACTTTC
NA,NA,TRBJ2-2,TRBV6-1,CASSQAGGTKAGELFF,TGTGCCAGCAGCCAGGCGGGTGGGACAAAGGCCGGGGAGCTGTTTTTT
TRBD2,NA,TRBJ2-1,TRBV20-1,CSARDEIAGYNEQFF,TGCAGTGCTAGAGATGAGATAGCGGGGTACAATGAGCAGTTCTTC
TRBD1,NA,TRBJ1-5,TRBV10-2,CASSDRVDQPQHF,TGCGCCAGCAGCGACAGGGTTGATCAGCCCCAGCATTTT
NA,few,TRBJ1-5,TRBV4-2,CASSQEGGQLSNQPQHF,TGTGCCAGCAGCCAAGAGGGGGGCCAGCTTAGCAATCAGCCCCAGCATTTT
TRBD1,few,TRBJ1-6,TRBV20-1,CSAPRRQGAESPLHF,TGCAGTGCCCCACGGAGACAGGGGGCGGAATCACCCCTCCACTTT
TRBD2,NA,TRBJ2-7,TRBV20-1,CSARDPRRLAGGSEQYF,TGCAGTGCTAGAGACCCCCGCAGACTAGCGGGGGGGAGCGAGCAGTACTTC
NA,NA,TRBJ2-2,TRBV5-1,CASSWSRDKIGESGELFF,TGCGCCAGCAGCTGGTCCCGGGACAAAATCGGAGAATCCGGGGAGCTGTTTTTT
TRBD1,few,TRBJ2-7,TRBV12-3/TRBV12-4,CASSFEGQTHPYEQYF,TGTGCCAGCAGTTTTGAGGGACAGACTCACCCCTACGAGCAGTACTTC
TRBD1,NA,TRBJ1-5,TRBV27,CASSSQGMGNQPQHF,TGTGCCAGCAGTTCACAGGGGATGGGCAATCAGCCCCAGCATTTT
NA,NA,TRBJ2-7,TRBV5-1,CASSFRTNEQYF,TGCGCCAGCAGCTTCCGGACAAACGAGCAGTACTTC
TRBD2,NA,TRBJ2-5,TRBV10-1,CASRRGTTKETQYF,TGCGCCAGCCGGCGAGGGACTACGAAAGAGACCCAGTACTTC
NA,once,TRBJ2-2,TRBV7-9,CASSFGPDHTGELFF,TGTGCCAGCAGCTTTGGGCCAGACCACACCGGGGAGCTGTTTTTT
TRBD1,NA,TRBJ1-2,TRBV12-3/TRBV12-4,CASSPQDRVRYGYTF,TGTGCCAGCAGTCCCCAAGACAGGGTACGCTATGGCTACACCTTC
TRBD2,once,TRBJ2-7,TRBV6-1,CASRGSGAYYEQYF,TGTGCCTCCAGGGGTAGCGGGGCCTACTACGAGCAGTACTTC
NA,once,TRBJ1-1,TRBV5-1,CASSLSGMNTEAFF,TGCGCCAGCAGCTTGAGTGGGATGAACACTGAAGCTTTCTTT
TRBD2,NA,TRBJ2-3,TRBV20-1,CSARDPQRGGRTDTQYF,TGCAGTGCTAGAGATCCCCAGCGGGGGGGCAGAACAGATACGCAGTATTTT
NA,few,TRBJ1-1,TRBV19,CASTLSFNTEAFF,TGTGCCAGTACCTTGTCGTTTAACACTGAAGCTTTCTTT
TRBD2,NA,TRBJ2-5,TRBV20-1,CSAKRAGRVDGETQYF,TGCAGTGCTAAGAGGGCGGGGAGGGTAGACGGGGAGACCCAGTACTTC
NA,NA,TRBJ1-3,TRBV6-5,CASSSTGNSGNTIYF,TGTGCCAGCAGTTCGACAGGCAACTCTGGAAACACCATATATTTT
NA,NA,TRBJ2-7,TRBV5-4,CASSPGGDRSSYEQYF,TGTGCCAGCAGCCCTGGGGGGGACAGGAGCTCCTACGAGCAGTACTTC
TRBD1,NA,TRBJ2-1,TRBV5-4,CASSLRTGGFNEQFF,TGTGCCAGCAGCCTACGGACAGGGGGCTTCAATGAGCAGTTCTTC
NA,NA,TRBJ2-2,TRBV12-2,CASRLRSSGELFF,TGTGCAAGTCGCTTAAGGAGTTCTGGGGAGCTGTTTTTT
NA,few,TRBJ1-1,TRBV6-1,CATPVDTFTEAFF,TGTGCCACCCCCGTCGACACCTTCACTGAAGCTTTCTTT
NA,NA,TRBJ1-2,TRBV9,CASSALIYGYTF,TGTGCCAGCAGCGCCTTAATCTATGGCTACACCTTC
NA,NA,TRBJ2-7,TRBV7-9,CASSLQVSSYEQYF,TGTGCCAGCAGCTTACAGGTCAGCTCCTACGAGCAGTACTTC